This paragraph reports one TCR beta chain. The data are from a study of identical twins. TCRdb re-derived calls from the 5' RACE reads in MiXCR, one entry per CDR3 protein. The data show 600,000 to 850,000 distinct CDR3 sequences, with 18% seen just once and approximately 14% held by the top ten. These sequences were also reported in another study, on T cells expressing NK-cell markers.

The sample consisted of PBMCs. This sequence originates from a woman aged 18-30 years in good health.

CDR3 DNA: TGTGCCAGCAGTGAAGTGGCGGGACTACGGAACATTCAGTACTTC. It translates to CASSEVAGLRNIQYF. V and J are TRBV2 and TRBJ2-4; 7 positions agree with TRBD2. The V and J ends lost 1 base and 7 bases, in that order; junction bases with no gene match: 7. This CDR3 has 15 residues. Germline assignment: CDR1 SNHLY and CDR2 FYNNEI.